Listed here are 10 T cell receptor beta chains from one sample, sequenced in a study of blood T cell repertoires in COVID-19. The method was immunoSEQ multiplex PCR; TCRdb's version includes in-frame clones alone and lacks a portion of them. The data contain about 73,000 clones, around 83% of them seen just once; the ten biggest clones take up 6% to 7%. Sequenced sample: peripheral blood. The receptor set was obtained from a woman aged 55-70 years with acute or convalescent COVID-19.

The chain joins TRBV2 to TRBJ2-4; D gene uncertain. CDR1 is SNHLY and CDR2 is FYNNEI in the germline V gene. The V end was cut by 2 bases, the J end by 2 bases, with 7 bases between. This CDR3 has 14 residues. The DNA of the CDR3 is TGTGCCAGCAGTGAACAGATCTCCAAAAACATTCAGTACTTC. Its protein product is CASSEQISKNIQYF.

V gene TRBV6-6 combines with J gene TRBJ1-2; 8 bases match TRBD1. Germline V CDR1 and CDR2: MNHNY, SVGAGI (reference sequence). J gave up 7 bases and V 7 bases, and 11 bases lay outside the gene matches. This CDR3 comprises 14 residues. The CDR3, as DNA: TGTGCCAGCAACTTAGGACAGGGATATAGTGGCTACACCTTC. It codes for CASNLGQGYSGYTF.

The chain uses TRBV7-3 and TRBJ1-6, with D maybe TRBD1 (6 bases). Between the trimmed V and J ends, which lost 3 bases and 1 base, there was a span of 13 bases. Germline assignment: CDR1 SGHTA and CDR2 FQGTGA. The CDR3 is made up of 17 amino acids. CDR3: CASSLVAQGSYNSPLHF. CDR3 sequence (DNA): TGTGCCAGCAGCTTGGTCGCACAGGGATCCTATAATTCACCCCTCCACTTT. The full variable domain, its missing parts supplied by reference TRBV7-3 and TRBJ1-6, is GAGVSQTPSNKVTEKGKYVELRCDPISGHTALYWYRQSLGQGPEFLIYFQGTGAADDSGLPNDRFFAVRPEGSVSTLKIQRTERGDSAVYLCASSLVAQGSYNSPLHFGNGTRLTVT.

This chain connects TRBV27 to TRBJ2-7, with TRBD1 identical over 10 bases. This CDR3 has 15 residues. CDR1 and CDR2 (germline): MNHEY, SMNVEV (reference sequence). Trimming removed 6 bases from V and 5 bases from J; junction bases left unmatched: 10. The CDR3 sequence is CASSVSGGQGHEQYF. Written as DNA, the CDR3 is TGTGCCAGCAGCGTAAGCGGGGGACAGGGGCACGAGCAGTACTTC.

CDR3 bases: TGTGCCAGTAGTATAGTAACGGGGGGGCGCAATGAGCAGTTCTTC. Translated: CASSIVTGGRNEQFF. V usage is TRBV19 and J usage is TRBJ2-1; TRBD2 matches 8 bases. The V gene's germline CDR1 is LNHDA and CDR2 SQIVND (reference sequence). CDR3 length: 15 residues. Trimming cost V 1 base and J 6 bases; bases outside gene matches: 5.

This clone was seen only once. The V call is TRBV6-5, the J call TRBJ2-7, with TRBD1 matching over 8 bases. This CDR3 has 13 amino acids. Germline CDR1 MNHEY, CDR2 SVGAGI. J gave up 2 bases and V 6 bases, and 3 bases lay outside the gene matches. The CDR3 coding sequence is TGTGCCAGCAGAATGGGACAGGCCTACGAGCAGTACTTC. Translating it yields CASRMGQAYEQYF.

This chain links TRBV24-1 with TRBJ2-6; weak D call: TRBD2 (6 bases). This CDR3 is built from 16 residues. Germline V gene data show CDR1 as KGHDR and CDR2 as SFDVKD. V was pared by 2 bases and J by 0 bases, with 7 bases between. CDR3 bases: TGTGCCACCAGTGATTCGGACTACTCTGGGGCCAACGTCCTGACTTTC. This encodes CATSDSDYSGANVLTF.

The rearrangement uses TRBV7-9 and TRBJ1-5; D is ambiguous. Per the germline V gene, CDR1 is SEHNR and CDR2 is FQNEAQ (reference sequence). Trimming removed 8 bases from V and 2 bases from J, with 16 bases in between. The CDR3 totals 15 residues. The CDR3 reads CASRRERVGNQPQHF. CDR3 coding DNA: TGTGCCAGCCGGCGGGAGAGGGTCGGCAATCAGCCCCAGCATTTT.

J is TRBJ1-5 and V is TRBV10-3, with D uncertain. V lost 3 bases to trimming and J lost 5 bases, with 11 bases between them. From germline, CDR1 is ENHRY and CDR2 SYGVKD. There are 14 residues in the CDR3. Here the CDR3 DNA reads TGTGCCATCAGTGATGGGTGGGGAGATCAGCCCCAGCATTTT. Translation: CAISDGWGDQPQHF.

The V gene is TRBV6-5, the J gene TRBJ2-6; perhaps TRBD1 as D (6 bases). The CDR3 contains 15 residues. Trimming pared 4 bases from V and 8 bases from J, leaving 15 bases between. Germline lookup yields CDR1 MNHEY and CDR2 SVGAGI. This CDR3 is CASSSTTGLSNVLTF. DNA for the CDR3: TGTGCCAGCAGTTCTACGACAGGCCTATCCAACGTCCTGACTTTC.